These T cell receptor beta chains were read from a single sample in a study of blood T cell repertoires in COVID-19. The assay was immunoSEQ multiplex PCR, and TCRdb's table has in-frame clones only and misses some. The table records 150,000 to 200,000 clones, roughly 84% of them present only once. The sequenced material came from PBMCs or T cells enriched from blood (not recorded which). The receptor set was obtained from a man in his sixties who had recovered from COVID-19. Each CDR3 is given with its conserved first and last residue. The order of the fields is V gene, clone size, J gene, D gene, CDR3 protein, CDR3 DNA. The D gene is left open where the match is weak. The listing skips clone size in some rows; elsewhere it reads once, few, many or a size class.

TRBV2,-,TRBJ2-4,-,CASTRTLAKNIQYF,TGTGCCAGCACCAGGACTCTAGCCAAAAACATTCAGTACTTC
TRBV7-8,-,TRBJ2-2,TRBD1,CASSLRTGFGDTGELFF,TGTGCCAGCAGCTTAAGGACAGGGTTTGGGGACACCGGGGAGCTGTTTTTT
TRBV5-1,-,TRBJ2-3,-,CASSLAGGTDTQYF,TGCGCCAGCAGCTTGGCGGGGGGCACAGATACGCAGTATTTT
TRBV24-1,-,TRBJ2-7,TRBD1,CATSDRQGRYEQYF,TGTGCCACCAGTGACCGACAGGGACGCTACGAGCAGTACTTC
TRBV7-8,-,TRBJ1-1,TRBD1,CASSRDRDTEAFF,TGTGCCAGCAGCCGGGACAGGGACACTGAAGCTTTCTTT
TRBV5-4,-,TRBJ2-5,-,CASSLSRRETQYF,TGTGCCAGCAGCTTGAGCAGGCGTGAGACCCAGTACTTC
TRBV2,once,TRBJ2-4,TRBD1,CASSTQGEDIQYF,TGTGCCAGCAGTACACAGGGGGAGGACATTCAGTACTTC
TRBV6-5,-,TRBJ2-1,TRBD2,CATSSSGAYNEQFF,TGTGCCACCTCTTCTAGCGGGGCTTACAATGAGCAGTTCTTC
TRBV2,-,TRBJ1-4,-,CASRYRGTNEKLFF,TGTGCCAGCAGGTATCGGGGAACTAATGAAAAACTGTTTTTT
TRBV28,-,TRBJ2-7,TRBD1,CASTSGQGSSYEQYF,TGTGCCAGCACTTCAGGACAGGGGAGCTCCTACGAGCAGTACTTC
TRBV4-1,-,TRBJ1-5,TRBD1,CASSHADRDNQPQHF,TGCGCCAGCAGCCACGCCGACAGGGACAATCAGCCCCAGCATTTT
TRBV28,-,TRBJ2-7,-,CASRQSTRISSYEQYF,TGTGCCAGCAGACAATCGACTAGGATAAGCTCCTACGAGCAGTACTTC
TRBV29-1,-,TRBJ1-5,-,CSTRENNQPQHF,TGCAGCACCCGGGAGAACAATCAGCCCCAGCATTTT
TRBV20-1,-,TRBJ1-2,TRBD1,CSASIGRGYGYTF,TGCAGTGCTAGTATTGGCAGGGGGTATGGCTACACCTTC
TRBV2,-,TRBJ1-6,TRBD1,CASRTGQNSPLHF,TGTGCCAGCAGGACAGGGCAAAATTCACCCCTCCACTTT
TRBV7-6,-,TRBJ2-1,-,CASSLVSSYNEQFF,TGTGCCAGCAGCTTAGTCAGCTCCTACAATGAGCAGTTCTTC
TRBV5-4,-,TRBJ2-7,TRBD1,CASSSRGTGSYEQYF,TGTGCCAGCAGCTCCCGCGGGACAGGGTCCTACGAGCAGTACTTC
TRBV28,-,TRBJ2-7,-,CASSFSVGGHSYEQYF,TGTGCCAGCAGTTTTTCGGTTGGGGGACACAGCTACGAGCAGTACTTC
TRBV2,-,TRBJ2-5,TRBD1,CASSGTGSETQYF,TGTGCCAGCAGTGGGACAGGATCAGAGACCCAGTACTTC
TRBV25-1,-,TRBJ2-1,-,CASEPRVAPYNEQFF,TGTGCCAGCGAGCCCAGGGTAGCCCCCTACAATGAGCAGTTCTTC
TRBV6-4,-,TRBJ2-6,-,CASSGDNSGANVLTF,TGTGCCAGCAGTGGGGACAACTCTGGGGCCAACGTCCTGACTTTC
TRBV28,-,TRBJ2-2,TRBD1,CASSLHTGVGELFF,TGTGCCAGCAGCCTCCACACAGGGGTCGGGGAGCTGTTTTTT
TRBV3-1/TRBV3-2,many,TRBJ2-1,TRBD2,CASSQTSGPNEQFF,TGTGCCAGCAGCCAAACTAGCGGGCCGAATGAGCAGTTCTTC
TRBV6-5,-,TRBJ1-1,-,CASSYSSPGQAFF,TGTGCCAGCAGTTACTCGAGCCCAGGCCAAGCTTTCTTT
TRBV2,-,TRBJ2-5,TRBD1,CANLKTGEKETQYF,TGTGCCAATCTCAAGACAGGGGAAAAAGAGACCCAGTACTTC
TRBV19,-,TRBJ2-1,TRBD2,CASSIQGPGTSGKNEQFF,TGTGCCAGTAGTATACAGGGCCCCGGGACTAGCGGGAAGAATGAGCAGTTCTTC
TRBV9,-,TRBJ2-7,-,CASSAQTGYEQYF,TGTGCCAGCAGCGCGCAGACAGGTTACGAGCAGTACTTC
TRBV7-8,-,TRBJ2-7,TRBD1,CASSRGTGTISYEQYF,TGTGCCAGCAGCAGAGGGACAGGAACTATCTCCTACGAGCAGTACTTC
TRBV29-1,-,TRBJ2-7,TRBD1,CSVAAGTGSYEQYF,TGCAGCGTTGCCGCCGGGACAGGGTCCTACGAGCAGTACTTC
TRBV7-2,-,TRBJ2-3,TRBD1,CASSLVGTGRTDTQYF,TGTGCCAGCAGCCTGGTGGGGACAGGGCGCACAGATACGCAGTATTTT
TRBV7-9,few,TRBJ2-5,TRBD1,CASSLGGQGPQETQYF,TGTGCCAGCAGCTTAGGGGGACAGGGCCCCCAAGAGACCCAGTACTTC
TRBV7-9,-,TRBJ2-2,-,CASSPGRAGELFF,TGTGCCAGCAGCCCTGGGCGCGCCGGGGAGCTGTTTTTT
TRBV19,-,TRBJ2-3,-,CASSTSDTQYF,TGTGCCAGTAGTACTTCAGATACGCAGTATTTT
TRBV9,few,TRBJ2-3,TRBD2,CASSVAKTGTSGGRTDTQYF,TGTGCCAGCAGCGTAGCAAAGACCGGGACTAGCGGGGGCCGCACAGATACGCAGTATTTT
TRBV7-9,few,TRBJ1-5,TRBD1,CASSPGTDSNQPQHF,TGTGCCAGCAGCCCCGGGACAGATAGCAATCAGCCCCAGCATTTT
TRBV29-1,few,TRBJ1-1,TRBD1,CSFTGTVLNTEAFF,TGCAGCTTTACCGGGACAGTCCTGAACACTGAAGCTTTCTTT
TRBV18,once,TRBJ2-5,-,CASSLDRVTQYF,TGTGCCAGCTCATTGGACAGAGTGACCCAGTACTTC
TRBV9,-,TRBJ2-1,TRBD2,CASSPGGWNEQFF,TGTGCCAGCAGCCCCGGGGGGTGGAATGAGCAGTTCTTC
TRBV6-5,-,TRBJ1-4,-,CASSLAGEGAEKLFF,TGTGCCAGCAGTCTCGCAGGGGAAGGGGCTGAAAAACTGTTTTTT
TRBV2,-,TRBJ1-5,TRBD1,CASSSGQGIGQPQHF,TGTGCCAGCAGCTCTGGACAGGGGATAGGCCAGCCCCAGCATTTT
TRBV11-2,-,TRBJ2-7,TRBD2,CASSDLAGVAEQYF,TGTGCCAGTTCGGATTTAGCGGGAGTCGCCGAGCAGTACTTC
TRBV19,-,TRBJ2-1,TRBD2,CASGRNEQFF,TGTGCCAGCGGGAGGAATGAGCAGTTCTTC
TRBV6-6,-,TRBJ1-5,-,CASSYRQIINQPQHF,TGTGCCAGCAGTTACCGACAGATAATCAATCAGCCCCAGCATTTT
TRBV27,few,TRBJ2-3,-,CASSRESSTDTQYF,TGTGCCAGCAGCAGGGAATCTAGCACAGATACGCAGTATTTT
TRBV7-9,-,TRBJ1-1,-,CAGRRGDTEAFF,TGTGCCGGTCGGCGGGGGGACACTGAAGCTTTCTTT
TRBV7-9,-,TRBJ2-3,-,CASSQLGQPTDTQYF,TGTGCCAGCAGCCAACTCGGTCAACCCACAGATACGCAGTATTTT
TRBV15,-,TRBJ2-1,-,CATSSNSNYNEQFF,TGTGCCACCAGCAGCAACTCAAACTACAATGAGCAGTTCTTC
TRBV2,-,TRBJ2-1,-,CASRQGPITDNEQFF,TGTGCCAGCAGACAGGGCCCCATTACGGACAATGAGCAGTTCTTC
TRBV2,-,TRBJ2-5,-,CASSEFTAQETQYF,TGTGCCAGCAGTGAATTTACAGCTCAAGAGACCCAGTACTTC